These 5 T cell receptor beta chains were sequenced from one sample in a study of patients and donors after allogeneic stem cell transplantation (dated by TCRdb to between 2020 and 2021). Library preparation was by RT-PCR. Instrument on record: NextSeq 550. TCRdb applied fastp at Q25 and MiXCR to the public reads, then kept only in-frame beta chains. Rows with a matching CDR3 protein are joined into one entry that keeps the most common DNA and genes. For this sample the table gives about 410,000 distinct CDR3 sequences, of which 16% were detected only once. Roughly 7% of the sample is held by the ten biggest clonotypes. The sequenced sample was blood, either unsorted or a sorted T cell fraction (not recorded which). The receptors originated from a human donor who was either an allogeneic HSCT recipient or a stem cell or donor lymphocyte infusion donor (not recorded which). It is not recorded whose cells these are; they may come from a transplant donor.

In this sample, this clonotype turned up a few times. V usage is TRBV27 and J usage is TRBJ2-3; 9 bases match TRBD1. V was pared by 3 bases and J by 4 bases, with 5 bases of the junction left unmatched. CDR3 length: 15 amino acids. Germline loops: CDR1 MNHEY, CDR2 SMNVEV (reference sequence). The CDR3 DNA is TGTGCCAGCAGTTTGAACAGGGGGCGACCAGATACGCAGTATTTT. It yields the protein CASSLNRGRPDTQYF.

This clonotype was seen a handful of times. The V and J genes are TRBV9 and TRBJ2-2; no clear D gene. The CDR3 runs 15 residues. The ends were cut back, 0 bases at V and 3 bases at J, with 9 bases in the middle. Germline CDR1 SGDLS, CDR2 YYNGEE. DNA of the CDR3: TGTGCCAGCAGCGTAGCTGGCGGACACACCGGGGAGCTGTTTTTT. It codes for CASSVAGGHTGELFF.

The V call is TRBV7-2, the J call TRBJ2-7, with D possibly TRBD2 on 5 matching bases. The germline V and J ends were trimmed by 1 base and 7 bases, with 14 bases remaining between them. This CDR3 spans 14 amino acids. Germline lookup yields CDR1 SGHTA and CDR2 FQGNSA. CDR3 sequence: CASSLVRGPGEQYF. In DNA form, the CDR3 reads TGTGCCAGCAGCTTAGTTCGGGGTCCGGGGGAGCAGTACTTC.

There are many counts of this clonotype. This rearrangement joins TRBV20-1 to TRBJ1-2; 10 positions agree with TRBD1. The CDR3 sequence is 13 residues long. Per germline, CDR1 DFQATT and CDR2 SNEGSKA (reference sequence). Trimming cost V 3 bases and J 7 bases; bases outside gene matches: 5. The CDR3: CSARDRGIVGYTF. In DNA form, the CDR3 reads TGCAGTGCTAGGGACAGGGGGATTGTTGGCTACACCTTC.

The chain recombines TRBV4-1 with TRBJ1-2, with 8 positions matching TRBD1. CDR3 length equals 17 residues. V lost 1 base and J lost 3; bases outside the gene matches: 10. Germline V gives CDR1 MGHRA, CDR2 YSYEKL. In DNA, the CDR3 is TGCGCCAGCAGCCAAGCCCCCGGCAGGGGGCTGGACTATGGCTACACCTTC. Translation gives CASSQAPGRGLDYGYTF.